This TCR beta chain emerged from a study of shared clonotypes between healthy human individuals. This table comes from immunoSEQ multiplex PCR, and its TCRdb copy is limited to in-frame clones, with some not included. The sample comprises approximately 2.4 million clones, under 97% of which are singletons, and 0.13% rests with the top ten. CDR3 length: 14 amino acids. Germline CDR1 reads LGHNA; CDR2 reads YSLEER. Trimming left V 0 bases short and J 5 bases short, with 7 bases between. The material sequenced was naive CD4+ T cells sorted from blood. Subset of the sample: CD45RA+ positively selected. V is TRBV4-3 and J is TRBJ2-2; D is unresolved. The TCR comes from a man in his late teens or twenties in good health. In DNA form, the CDR3 reads TGCGCCAGCAGCCAAGAAGGACGGACCGGGGAGCTGTTTTTT. Its protein is CASSQEGRTGELFF.